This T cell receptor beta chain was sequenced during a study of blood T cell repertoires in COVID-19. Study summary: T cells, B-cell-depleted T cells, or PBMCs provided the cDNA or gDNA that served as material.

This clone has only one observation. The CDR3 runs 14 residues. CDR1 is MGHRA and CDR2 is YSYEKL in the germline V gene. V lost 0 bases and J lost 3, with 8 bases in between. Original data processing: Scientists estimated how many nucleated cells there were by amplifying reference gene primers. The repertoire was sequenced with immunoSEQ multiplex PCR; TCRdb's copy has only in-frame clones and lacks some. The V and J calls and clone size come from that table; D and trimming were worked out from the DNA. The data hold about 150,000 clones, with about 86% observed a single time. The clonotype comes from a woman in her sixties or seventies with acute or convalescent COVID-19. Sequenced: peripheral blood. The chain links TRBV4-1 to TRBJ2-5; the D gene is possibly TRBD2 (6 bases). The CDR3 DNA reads TGCGCCAGCAGCCAAGAGACTAGTGAAGAGACCCAGTACTTC. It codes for CASSQETSEETQYF.